This is a list of T cell receptor beta chains from one sample in a study of T cell responses to AZD1222 COVID-19 vaccine. Using immunoSEQ multiplex PCR, the repertoire was profiled, and TCRdb retains in-frame clones only, with some absent. The sample includes approximately 100,000 clones, roughly nine tenths seen only once; the top ten take around 1.3%. The sample here was peripheral blood, taken on day 0 of AZD1222 vaccination. These receptors were collected from an adult in good health. CDR3s include the opening cysteine and the closing phenylalanine or tryptophan. D genes are given only for firm matches. Rows may omit the clone size; those that give it use once, few, many or a size class.

d_gene	j_gene	abundance	v_gene	CDR3nt	CDR3aa
NA	TRBJ1-4	NA	TRBV6-5	TGTGCCAGCAGTTACTCGGGGGGAACTAATGAAAAACTGTTTTTT	CASSYSGGTNEKLFF
TRBD2	TRBJ2-7	NA	TRBV28	TGTGCCAGCAGTTTACTCTCCGGCCTAGCGGACTACGAGCAGTACTTC	CASSLLSGLADYEQYF
TRBD2	TRBJ2-7	NA	TRBV5-6	TGTGCCAGCAGGGGTGGACTAGCGAGCAGCTCCTACGAGCAGTACTTC	CASRGGLASSSYEQYF
TRBD1	TRBJ1-6	NA	TRBV9	TGTGCCAGCAGCGCAACAGGGGCTCGAAATTCACCCCTCCACTTT	CASSATGARNSPLHF
TRBD1	TRBJ1-1	NA	TRBV2	TGTGCCAGCAACACATGGAAACCAGTCCCGGGACAGGGAACGAACACTGAAGCTTTCTTT	CASNTWKPVPGQGTNTEAFF
NA	TRBJ2-7	NA	TRBV10-2	TGCGCCAGTGCCCCAGAACTAGGGTCCGCCGAGCAGTACTTC	CASAPELGSAEQYF
NA	TRBJ2-7	NA	TRBV12-3/TRBV12-4	TGTGCCAGCAGTTCTTGGGTCTACGAGCAGTACTTC	CASSSWVYEQYF
TRBD1	TRBJ1-5	NA	TRBV19	TGTGCCAGTACGCCACAGGGGGCGGGTCAGCCCCAGCATTTT	CASTPQGAGQPQHF
NA	TRBJ1-2	NA	TRBV28	TGTGCCAGCAGTTCCGTCCCTCAAGTCCACTACACCTTC	CASSSVPQVHYTF
NA	TRBJ2-2	NA	TRBV6-5	TGTGCCAGCAGTTACACTCGTGGTGACGGGGAGCTGTTTTTT	CASSYTRGDGELFF
TRBD1	TRBJ1-5	NA	TRBV5-4	TGTGCCAGCAGCTTGGATACAGGGGGCGGTCAGCCCCAGCATTTT	CASSLDTGGGQPQHF
TRBD1	TRBJ1-6	once	TRBV28	TGTGCCAGCAGTGAGAATTTCGACAGGGTTAATTCACCCCTCCACTTT	CASSENFDRVNSPLHF
NA	TRBJ1-2	NA	TRBV9	TGTGCCAGCAATCACGGGGGCGCGGGAGGCTACACCTTC	CASNHGGAGGYTF
NA	TRBJ1-2	NA	TRBV11-2	TGTGCCAGCAGCGAGGGCATGGATGGCTACACCTTC	CASSEGMDGYTF
NA	TRBJ1-5	NA	TRBV2	TGTGCCAGCAGCCGAGACAGGTCTAGCAATCAGCCCCAGCATTTT	CASSRDRSSNQPQHF
NA	TRBJ1-6	NA	TRBV6-1	TGTGCCAGCAGTGAGCTTCAGGAGGATTCACCCCTCCACTTT	CASSELQEDSPLHF
NA	TRBJ2-5	NA	TRBV7-8	TGTGCCAGCAGCTTAGCGGTCCGAACGACCCAAGAGACCCAGTACTTC	CASSLAVRTTQETQYF
NA	TRBJ2-2	NA	TRBV7-6	TGTGCCAGCAGCTTAGACCGAGGGGCCCTGGACACCGGGGAGCTGTTTTTT	CASSLDRGALDTGELFF
NA	TRBJ1-6	NA	TRBV28	TGTGCCAGCATCTCAAACCGGGATTCACCCCTCCACTTT	CASISNRDSPLHF
NA	TRBJ1-5	NA	TRBV15	TGTGCCACCAGAAGGGGGCAGCCCCAGCATTTT	CATRRGQPQHF
NA	TRBJ2-5	NA	TRBV6-1	TGTGCCAGCAGTGAAGCGTGGGGGCGAGAGACCCAGTACTTC	CASSEAWGRETQYF
NA	TRBJ1-1	NA	TRBV10-1	TGCGCCAGCAATGTCTGTCTGGGCACTGAAGCTTTCTTT	CASNVCLGTEAFF
NA	TRBJ1-2	NA	TRBV10-3	TGTGCCATCAGTGACCGACGGGGGAGTAATGGCTACACCTTC	CAISDRRGSNGYTF
TRBD1	TRBJ1-2	NA	TRBV19	TGTGCCAGTAGACCGACAGGGGGTTCATATGGCTACACCTTC	CASRPTGGSYGYTF
NA	TRBJ1-6	NA	TRBV27	TGTGCCAGCAGTTTCGCAGGACAGACCAATTCACCCCTCCACTTT	CASSFAGQTNSPLHF
TRBD1	TRBJ1-2	NA	TRBV28	TGTGCCAGCAGTCCACCGGGACAGTTTTATGGCTACACCTTC	CASSPPGQFYGYTF